A single sample is the source of the 22 T cell receptor beta chains below, sequenced in a study of T cells in Graves' hyperthyroidism and ophthalmopathy. Template material for amplifying TCR beta CDR3 regions consisted of RNA transcripts. The HTBI primer set drove a first-round RT-PCR of the TCR CDR3. MiXCR was run by TCRdb on the multiplex PCR reads, yielding one entry per CDR3 protein. The repertoire holds 490,000 or so distinct CDR3 sequences, about 22% seen once, with less than 65% in the top ten. The source material was blood. The receptor set was obtained from a woman in her sixties or seventies with Graves' ophthalmopathy.

The genes are TRBV20-1 and TRBJ2-3, with 10 bases identical to TRBD2. Germline CDR1 reads DFQATT; CDR2 reads SNEGSKA (reference sequence). CDR3 length: 18 residues. The ends lost 1 base at V and 1 base at J; junction bases unmatched: 11. This chain's CDR3 is CSARGGGWTSGRTDTQYF. The CDR3 DNA is TGCAGTGCTAGAGGCGGGGGTTGGACTAGCGGACGCACAGATACGCAGTATTTT.

The genes are TRBV7-2 and TRBJ1-1; D perhaps matches TRBD1 (6 bases). V lost 5 bases and J lost 4, with 14 bases in between. The CDR3 totals 14 residues. CDR1 is SGHTA and CDR2 is FQGNSA in the germline V gene. CDR3 nucleotides: TGTGCCAGCAGCGCCAGACAGGAACCCACTGAAGCTTTCTTT. As protein: CASSARQEPTEAFF.

This sequence joins TRBV6-1 and TRBJ2-2; 8 bases align to TRBD1. CDR3 length: 16 amino acids. Germline V gene sequence: CDR1 MNHNS, CDR2 SASEGT. V was clipped by 6 bases and J by 5 bases; unmatched bases: 11. CDR3 in amino acids: CASRHTGTGKTGELFF. The CDR3 region has the DNA TGTGCCAGCAGGCATACCGGGACAGGAAAAACCGGGGAGCTGTTTTTT.

This clonotype appeared many times. J is TRBJ2-1 and V is TRBV5-5; 8 bases agree with TRBD2. V shed 4 bases, J shed 11 bases, and the junction held 11 bases outside the gene matches. The V gene's germline CDR1 is SGHKS and CDR2 YYEKEE (reference sequence). The CDR3 has 14 residues. CDR3: CASSAQGGRYKQFF. CDR3 nucleotides: TGTGCCAGCAGCGCACAAGGCGGGAGGTACAAGCAGTTCTTC.

At least ten counts were recorded for this clonotype. The chain combines TRBV2 with TRBJ2-5, with D possibly TRBD2 on 5 matching bases. V lost 6 bases and J 4 bases, leaving 12 bases between the germline ends. In germline, CDR1 is SNHLY, CDR2 FYNNEI. The CDR3 consists of 13 residues. The CDR3 DNA sequence: TGTGCCAGCAGGCCGGGTAGCGTAGAGACCCAGTACTTC. It translates to CASRPGSVETQYF.

This clonotype was detected many times. The CDR3 sequence: CASSTQGSTEAFF. The CDR3, as DNA: TGTGCCAGCAGCACACAGGGGTCCACTGAAGCTTTCTTT. J is TRBJ1-1 and V is TRBV7-2, with TRBD1 matching 7 bases. V shed 5 bases, J shed 4 bases, and the junction held 4 bases outside the gene matches. Germline V gives CDR1 SGHTA, CDR2 FQGNSA. The CDR3 consists of 13 residues.

With respect to this clonotype: Since a much larger clone is just one base distant, this may be a read error. The chain has TRBV28 and TRBJ1-3; D not certain. The germline gives CDR1 MDHEN, CDR2 SYDVKM. The CDR3 sequence is 14 residues long. For the CDR3, the DNA is TGTGCCAGCAGCCCCCCCGGCTCTGGAAACACCATGTATTTT. The encoded protein is CASSPPGSGNTMYF.

This clonotype was recorded a few times. Here the CDR3 reads CASTPGRDSYEQYF. In DNA form, the CDR3 reads TGTGCCAGCACCCCCGGACGGGACTCCTACGAGCAGTACTTC. The chain links TRBV7-9 to TRBJ2-7, with a tentative D call TRBD2 (5 bases). CDR1 is SEHNR and CDR2 is FQNEAQ in the germline V gene (reference sequence). The CDR3 covers 14 residues. Between the trimmed V and J ends, which lost 7 bases and 0 bases, there was a span of 13 bases.

This clonotype has more than one count but fewer than ten. This rearrangement joins TRBV5-1 to TRBJ2-1, with 15 positions matching TRBD2. CDR3 length: 18 residues. The germline V gene has CDR1 SGHRS and CDR2 YFSETQ. The V and J ends lost 0 bases and 4 bases, in that order; junction bases with no gene match: 5. The CDR3 DNA follows: TGCGCCAGCAGCTTGGATGGGACTAGCGGGAGGACTTACAATGAGCAGTTCTTC. Its translation is CASSLDGTSGRTYNEQFF.

V gene TRBV11-2 combines with J gene TRBJ1-2; D unresolved. The germline V and J ends were trimmed by 0 bases and 6 bases, with 11 bases remaining between them. CDR1 and CDR2 (germline): SGHAT, FQNNGV. The CDR3 covers 14 residues. The CDR3 DNA sequence: TGTGCCAGCAGCTTAGATTTGAGGGCGAATGGCTACACCTTC. Protein: CASSLDLRANGYTF.

This clonotype was seen more than once but under ten times. This sequence joins TRBV29-1 and TRBJ2-3; D ambiguous. Germline CDR1 is SQVTM and CDR2 is ANQGSEA. Trimming left V 8 bases short and J 4 bases short, with 13 bases between. CDR3 size: 12 residues. Here the CDR3 DNA reads TGCAGCTTTTTCCAAGCCGCAGATACGCAGTATTTT. Protein product: CSFFQAADTQYF.

CDR3 amino acids: CASSQIGQGIAKNIQYF. The DNA of the CDR3 is TGTGCCAGCAGCCAGATCGGACAGGGCATAGCCAAAAACATTCAGTACTTC. The genes are TRBV3-1 and TRBJ2-4; 8 bases align to TRBD1. Germline CDR1 reads LGHDT; CDR2 reads YNNKEL (reference sequence). The CDR3 runs 17 residues. The V segment lost 3 bases and the J segment 0 bases; nucleotides outside the gene matches: 7.

On this clonotype itself: A junction boundary mismatches the germline segment, possibly from a read error. The rearrangement uses TRBV7-7 and TRBJ2-5, with D unresolved. Germline loops: CDR1 SSHAT, CDR2 FNYEAQ (reference sequence). The CDR3 consists of 12 residues. CDR3 loop: CASTPDGETQYF. As DNA, the CDR3 is TGTGCTAGCACCCCGGATGGAGAGACCCAGTACTTC.

A word on this clonotype: One base away lies a much larger clone, so this may be a sequencing read error. The CDR3 does not end in the conserved phenylalanine or tryptophan, so this is likely a read error. The chain is built from TRBV28 and TRBJ1-1; D possibly corresponds to TRBD1 (6 bases). Germline lookup yields CDR1 MDHEN and CDR2 SYDVKM. The ends were cut back, 6 bases at V and 4 bases at J, with 21 bases in the middle. This CDR3 region has 16 residues. The CDR3 coding sequence is TGTGCCAGCAGCCAAGGGGGTCCATCGGGGGTCACTGAAGCTTTCCTT. Its protein is CASSQGGPSGVTEAFL.

There are a few counts of this clonotype. The CDR3 loop reads CAISESNRNEQFF. CDR3 coding DNA: TGTGCCATCAGTGAGTCGAACAGGAATGAGCAGTTCTTC. The chain recombines TRBV10-3 with TRBJ2-1; a weak D match, TRBD1 (5 bases). The CDR3 consists of 13 residues. Deletions cut 0 bases from V and 7 bases from J, with 7 bases between. CDR1 is ENHRY, CDR2 SYGVKD, per germline.

The chain is built from TRBV19 and TRBJ2-1; TRBD2 matches 8 bases. Looked up from germline, CDR1 is LNHDA and CDR2 is SQIVND (reference sequence). CDR3 length: 15 amino acids. V lost 1 base to trimming and J lost 2 bases; unmatched junction nucleotides: 1. In DNA, the CDR3 is TGTGCCAGTAGTATAGCGGGAGGGGCCTACAATGAGCAGTTCTTC. Amino acids: CASSIAGGAYNEQFF.

The sample holds a few counts of this clonotype. V gene TRBV30 combines with J gene TRBJ2-2, with D possibly being TRBD2 (5 bases). This CDR3 comprises 14 residues. CDR1 GTSNPN and CDR2 SVGIG come from the germline V gene (reference sequence). V was pared by 3 bases and J by 5 bases, with 13 bases between. The CDR3 is CAWRPGVATGELFF. The CDR3 DNA is TGTGCCTGGAGGCCCGGGGTAGCTACCGGGGAGCTGTTTTTT.

This clonotype has more than one count but fewer than ten. The genes are TRBV5-1 and TRBJ2-5; 7 bases are a match to TRBD1. The germline CDR1 and CDR2 sequences are SGHRS and YFSETQ. This CDR3 has 13 residues. J lost 5 bases, V lost 4 bases, and 5 bases had no gene match. Here the CDR3 reads CASSNYRGETQYF. The CDR3, as DNA: TGCGCCAGCAGCAATTACAGGGGTGAGACCCAGTACTTC.

The chain carries TRBV5-1 and TRBJ1-2; D may be TRBD1 (6 bases). Between the trimmed V and J ends, which lost 4 bases and 5 bases, there was a span of 12 bases. This CDR3 contains 13 residues. Per the germline V gene, CDR1 is SGHRS and CDR2 is YFSETQ. The CDR3 sequence: CASSPRTEYGYTF. In DNA form, the CDR3 reads TGCGCCAGCAGCCCCAGGACAGAGTATGGCTACACCTTC.

This clonotype has at least ten counts. The rearrangement uses TRBV28 and TRBJ2-1; 8 bases are a match to TRBD1. The V and J ends lost 6 bases and 3 bases, in that order; junction bases with no gene match: 10. The CDR3 consists of 16 residues. The germline gives CDR1 MDHEN, CDR2 SYDVKM. CDR3 nucleotide sequence: TGTGCCAGCAGCTCTCCGGGACAGGATGTCTACAATGAGCAGTTCTTC. Amino acid sequence: CASSSPGQDVYNEQFF.

This clonotype has a count of ten or more. The genes are TRBV10-3 and TRBJ1-1; D is undetermined. The CDR3 consists of 15 residues. Germline CDR1 ENHRY, CDR2 SYGVKD. V lost 1 base to trimming and J lost 0 bases, with 9 bases between them. This chain's CDR3 is CAISELELMNTEAFF. CDR3 coding DNA: TGTGCCATCAGTGAGTTGGAATTAATGAACACTGAAGCTTTCTTT.

V gene TRBV5-4 combines with J gene TRBJ2-3; D uncertain. Trimming removed 5 bases from V and 2 bases from J, with 15 bases in between. CDR1 and CDR2 from the germline V gene are SGHNT and YYREEE (reference sequence). The length of the CDR3 is 15 residues. The CDR3 is CASSFDSGVTDTQYF. The CDR3 coding sequence is TGTGCCAGCAGTTTCGACTCCGGAGTCACAGATACGCAGTATTTT.